This section outlines one T cell receptor (beta chain) sequence together with its context. The CDR3 totals 14 residues. Germline lookup yields CDR1 SGHTA and CDR2 FQGTGA. Between the trimmed V and J ends, which lost 5 bases and 0 bases, there was a span of 9 bases. TCRdb re-derived calls from the RT-PCR reads in MiXCR, one entry per CDR3 protein. This sample has fewer than 500,000 distinct CDR3 sequences, with around 15% found just once. The source of the sample is a study of patients and donors after allogeneic stem cell transplantation. The sample consisted of blood, either unsorted or a sorted T cell fraction (not recorded which). This TCR derives from a human donor who was either an allogeneic HSCT recipient or a stem cell or donor lymphocyte infusion donor (not recorded which). It is not recorded whose cells these are; they may come from a transplant donor. The chain joins TRBV7-3 to TRBJ2-3, with D possibly TRBD1 on 6 matching bases. The CDR3 here is CASSVDRSTDTQYF. The CDR3 coding sequence is TGTGCCAGCAGCGTTGACAGGAGCACAGATACGCAGTATTTT.